The entry that follows covers one T cell receptor (beta chain) sequence. The antigen remains undetermined. The CDR3 sequence is 15 residues long. The trim removed 7 bases at V and 9 bases at J, leaving 9 bases unmatched. The germline V gene encodes CDR1 MNHNY and CDR2 SVGAGI (reference sequence). The source of the sample is a study of T cell responses to AZD1222 COVID-19 vaccine. Libraries were prepared by immunoSEQ multiplex PCR; TCRdb keeps only in-frame clonotypes and omits some of them. This sample yields approximately 70,000 clones, of which 84% are seen a single time; approximately 9.8% belongs to the top ten. Study-level results: Seropositive AZD1222 recipients at baseline numbered only five to seven. Spike-specific TCR repertoires showed rising breadth and depth after two AZD1222 doses.

The receptor's source is an adult in good health. Sequenced material: peripheral blood, taken on day 0 of AZD1222 vaccination. The V gene is TRBV6-6, the J gene TRBJ1-6; the match to TRBD1 covers 10 bases. CDR3 amino acids: CASMVGTGEFSPLHF. CDR3 bases: TGTGCCAGCATGGTAGGGACAGGGGAGTTTTCACCCCTCCACTTT.